Following are 3 T cell receptor beta chains from one sample sequenced in a study of OX40 agonist ivuxolimab in advanced cancers. Sequencing used immunoSEQ multiplex PCR; TCRdb keeps in-frame clones, though not all of them. Of approximately 60,000 clones in the sample, about 80% were seen once. The material was CD4+ or CD8+ T cells sorted from blood, obtained in a trial of the OX40 agonist ivuxolimab. The receptors were sampled from an adult with an advanced solid tumor such as melanoma, head and neck, liver or kidney cancer.

The chain has TRBV7-3 and TRBJ2-1; D remains ambiguous. In germline, CDR1 is SGHTA, CDR2 FQGTGA. The length of the CDR3 is 13 residues. With 4 bases removed from V and 7 bases from J, the gap between germline ends came to 11 bases. The CDR3 reads CASSSQTRNEQFF. The CDR3 region has the DNA TGTGCCAGCAGCTCCCAGACAAGGAATGAGCAGTTCTTC.

The chain couples TRBV5-4 to TRBJ2-5; TRBD2 agrees at 7 bases. CDR1 and CDR2 from the germline V gene are SGHNT and YYREEE (reference sequence). J was trimmed by 4 bases and V by 0 bases; bases with no gene match: 6. The length of the CDR3 is 15 residues. The CDR3 reads CASSLVWGGGETQYF. The CDR3 DNA reads as TGTGCCAGCAGCTTGGTTTGGGGGGGAGGAGAGACCCAGTACTTC.

This chain joins TRBV6-1 and TRBJ2-6; the D is unclear. V lost 6 bases to trimming and J lost 0 bases, with 6 bases between them. The germline V gene has CDR1 MNHNS and CDR2 SASEGT. The CDR3 totals 14 residues. The CDR3 bases are TGTGCCAGCAGCCGGAGCTCTGGGGCCAACGTCCTGACTTTC. Its protein is CASSRSSGANVLTF.